The rows below give T cell receptor beta chains drawn from one sample of a study of tumor-infiltrating lymphocytes in primary liver carcinoma. Via MiXCR, TCRdb re-called the multiplex PCR reads, giving one row per CDR3 protein. The repertoire consists of roughly 78,000 distinct CDR3 sequences, with 70% to 80% occurring once and the leading ten covering roughly 13%. The sample was liver tumor tissue from sampling region 4. Source of these receptors: a woman aged 55-70 years with primary liver carcinoma and hepatitis B virus infection. The CDR3 runs from the conserved cysteine through the conserved F or W. D genes are given only for firm matches. Expanded clones are given a class, and other clones once, few, many or no size at all.

TRBJ2-3 . TRBD2 TRBV11-2 TGTGCCAGCAACCATGGACTAGCGGGCCCAGATACGCAGTTTTTT CASNHGLAGPDTQFF
TRBJ1-1 . TRBD1 TRBV6-5 TGTGCCAGCAGTTCGGGACAGGGGGTTGGAGTGACTGAAGCTCTCTTT CASSSGQGVGVTEALF
TRBJ2-1 . . TRBV6-1 TGTGCCAGTGGACGAGAGGCGGGTGACTACAATGAGCGGTTCTTC CASGREAGDYNERFF
TRBJ2-7 . . TRBV13 TGTGTCAGCAGCTTAGTAGACGGAGACGAGCAGTACTTC CVSSLVDGDEQYF
TRBJ1-1 . . TRBV7-9 TGTGCCAGCAGCCACACGGACCTCCTAGCTAACACTGAAGCTTTCTTT CASSHTDLLANTEAFF
TRBJ2-7 . . TRBV6-5 TGTGCCAGCAGCGCGGTGGTCGGAGGGTACTACGAGCAGTACTTC CASSAVVGGYYEQYF
TRBJ2-7 . TRBD2 TRBV29-1 TGCAGCTTTGTGGGGACTAGGGATACCTACGAGCAGTACTTC CSFVGTRDTYEQYF
TRBJ2-1 . . TRBV7-9 TGTGCCAGCAGCTTCGACTGGGGGAGAGAGAACGAGCAGTTCTTC CASSFDWGRENEQFF
TRBJ2-7 many TRBD1 TRBV10-3 TGTGCCACCTGGACAGGGGCCTACGAGCAGTACTTC CATWTGAYEQYF
TRBJ2-5 . . TRBV12-3/TRBV12-4 TGCGCCAGCAGTTTGCGAATGACCCAGTACTTC CASSLRMTQYF
TRBJ1-6 . . TRBV2 TGTGCCTGCAGAGGAATTTCTAATTCACCCCTCCACTTT CACRGISNSPLHF
TRBJ1-3 many . TRBV13 TGTGCCAGCGGACACAGGGACTATGGAAACACCATATATTTT CASGHRDYGNTIYF
TRBJ2-1 many . TRBV12-3/TRBV12-4 TGTGCCAGCAGCCAGTCCTCCTACAATGAGCAGTTCTTC CASSQSSYNEQFF
TRBJ2-3 . TRBD1 TRBV10-3 TGTGCCATCAGCTCAACGGGCGGGACAGGGGACACAGATACGCAGTATTTT CAISSTGGTGDTDTQYF
TRBJ2-3 . . TRBV2 TGTGTCAGCAGTACGGGAGCAGATACGCAGTATTTT CVSSTGADTQYF
TRBJ2-3 . . TRBV11-2 TGTGCCAGCAGCTTAGGGATTAAATGGGAAGGCACAGATACGCAGTATTTT CASSLGIKWEGTDTQYF
TRBJ2-5 . . TRBV28 TGTGTTAGCAGTTTACCGCGGGACATGGTTAGGGAGACCCAGTACTTC CVSSLPRDMVRETQYF
TRBJ2-7 . TRBD1 TRBV10-3 TGTGCCATCAGGTCCGGGACAGGCCGCTCCTACGAGCAGTACTTC CAIRSGTGRSYEQYF
TRBJ2-3 . . TRBV29-1 TGTAGCGTCGACCCAACTAGCACAAATACGCAGTATTTT CSVDPTSTNTQYF
TRBJ2-2 . . TRBV29-1 TGCAGCGTCACGGGCACTCGGGCGGGGAGATGTTTT CSVTGTRAGRCF
TRBJ1-5 . . TRBV6-6 TGTGCCAGCAGGGGCACCAGACAGGAGCTGAATCAGCCCCAGCATTTT CASRGTRQELNQPQHF
TRBJ1-1 . . TRBV28 TGTGCCAGCAGTTTAGTTGACAGTAAGAGTACTGAAGCTTTCTTT CASSLVDSKSTEAFF
TRBJ1-2 many . TRBV6-5 TGTGCCAGCAGTGTCACACGGGCGGACTATGGCTACACCTTC CASSVTRADYGYTF
TRBJ2-5 few TRBD1 TRBV19 TGTGCCAGTAGTCGGACAGGGGGCGTCTGGGAGACCCAGTACTTC CASSRTGGVWETQYF